These 12 T cell receptor beta chains originate from one sample sequenced in a study of shared clonotypes between healthy human individuals. The protocol was immunoSEQ multiplex PCR, while the TCRdb copy is restricted to in-frame clones and leaves out a portion. The data contain about 470,000 clones, about 76% of them singletons. Specimen: PBMCs. The receptors were gathered from a woman aged 40 to 50 in good health. Some clones in this sample may be carry-over from other donors' samples.

V and J are TRBV7-6 and TRBJ2-7; a possible D gene is TRBD1 (7 bases). V was cut by 5 bases and J by 1 base, with 12 bases left in between. In germline, CDR1 is SGHVS, CDR2 FNYEAQ. The CDR3 length is 14 residues. The CDR3 spells CASSAGQPSYEQYF. For the CDR3, the DNA is TGTGCCAGCAGCGCGGGACAGCCGTCCTACGAGCAGTACTTC.

The chain couples TRBV18 to TRBJ1-2; TRBD1 matches at 8 bases. The CDR3 is 14 residues long. CDR1 is KGHSH, CDR2 LQKENI, per germline. The V gene end was trimmed by 3 bases and the J gene end by 6 bases; junction bases not matched to a gene: 6. CDR3 DNA sequence: TGTGCCAGCTCACCGCAACGACAGGGGAATGGCTACACCTTC. It is translated as CASSPQRQGNGYTF.

The V call is TRBV15, the J call TRBJ1-5; D uncertain. Germline V gene sequence: CDR1 LNHNV, CDR2 YYDKDF (reference sequence). Between the trimmed V and J ends, which lost 0 bases and 3 bases, there was a span of 9 bases. The CDR3 sequence is 15 residues long. The CDR3 loop reads CATSRDSGTNQPQHF. The CDR3 DNA reads as TGTGCCACCAGCAGAGATTCGGGCACCAATCAGCCCCAGCATTTT.

The V gene is TRBV2, the J gene TRBJ1-2; TRBD1 might be the D (6 bases). CDR1 and CDR2 from the germline V gene are SNHLY and FYNNEI. This CDR3 has 14 amino acids. Trimming removed 5 bases from V and 4 bases from J, with 14 bases in between. The CDR3 DNA reads TGTGCCAGCAGTCAGGGACAAGGACTCTATGGCTACACCTTC. This gives the protein CASSQGQGLYGYTF.

The V and J genes are TRBV28 and TRBJ2-1; TRBD2 matches at 8 bases. The CDR3 covers 18 residues. The ends lost 5 bases at V and 3 bases at J; junction bases unmatched: 15. Germline V gene sequence: CDR1 MDHEN, CDR2 SYDVKM. The CDR3 bases are TGTGCCAGCAGTCCCCCCCCCGATTGGGCGGGAGGCTACAATGAGCAGTTCTTC. It yields the protein CASSPPPDWAGGYNEQFF. The whole variable domain, filled in from reference TRBV28 and TRBJ2-1, reads DVKVTQSSRYLVKRTGEKVFLECVQDMDHENMFWYRQDPGLGLRLIYFSYDVKMKEKGDIPEGYSVSREKKERFSLILESASTNQTSMYLCASSPPPDWAGGYNEQFFGPGTRLTVL.

V is TRBV11-2 and J is TRBJ2-5, with 8 bases lining up with TRBD1. The DNA end lines up better with TRBJ2-7; the J call may be wrong. Germline CDR1 and CDR2: SGHAT and FQNNGV. The CDR3 totals 15 residues. CDR3 DNA: TGTGCCAGCAGCGCCCTCCAGGGGGCTCCCTACGAGCAGTACTTC. As protein: CASSALQGAPYEQYF.

Concerning this clone: The sample contains more than one DNA sequence encoding this CDR3. The V and J genes are TRBV7-2 and TRBJ2-7; 8 bases match TRBD2. Germline V gene lookup returns CDR1 SGHTA and CDR2 FQGNSA. V lost 1 base to trimming and J lost 3 bases; unmatched junction nucleotides: 2. The CDR3 runs to 14 residues. CDR3: CASSLVSGDYEQYF. CDR3 DNA sequence: TGTGCCAGCAGCTTAGTTAGCGGGGACTACGAGCAGTACTTC.

The chain carries TRBV28 and TRBJ1-2; no reliable D call. Per germline, CDR1 MDHEN and CDR2 SYDVKM. The CDR3 is 15 amino acids. V gave up 4 bases and J gave up 5 bases, with 17 bases separating them. The CDR3 loop reads CASSSPIGRLYGYTF. The CDR3 nucleotides read TGTGCCAGCAGTTCCCCCATCGGACGGCTTTATGGCTACACCTTC.

The gene calls are TRBV2 and TRBJ2-5, with D perhaps given as TRBD1 or TRBD2 (5 bases each). CDR3 length: 14 residues. V dropped 2 bases and J dropped 7 bases, with 14 bases sitting between them. The germline CDR1 and CDR2 sequences are SNHLY and FYNNEI. CDR3 coding DNA: TGTGCCAGCAGTGAACCGAAGGGACGGCGGACCCAGTACTTC. It codes for CASSEPKGRRTQYF. The entire variable domain, with the rest obtained from reference TRBV2 and TRBJ2-5, is as follows: EPEVTQTPSHQVTQMGQEVILRCVPISNHLYFYWYRQILGQKVEFLVSFYNNEISEKSEIFDDQFSVERPDGSNFTLKIRSTKLEDSAMYFCASSEPKGRRTQYFGPGTRLLVL.

A remark on this clone: Other DNA sequences within the sample encode an identical CDR3. The chain uses TRBV4-3 and TRBJ2-1; TRBD2 matches at 10 bases. The trim removed 4 bases at V and 4 bases at J, leaving 4 bases unmatched. From germline, CDR1 is LGHNA and CDR2 YSLEER. CDR3 length equals 15 residues. The CDR3: CASSPGLAVYNEQFF. The CDR3 coding sequence is TGCGCCAGCAGCCCCGGACTAGCGGTGTACAATGAGCAGTTCTTC.

This clone was detected once. This chain joins TRBV4-1 and TRBJ2-2; D is ambiguous. In germline, CDR1 is MGHRA, CDR2 YSYEKL. V lost 3 bases and J lost 4, with 18 bases in between. CDR3 length: 17 residues. The CDR3 DNA reads as TGCGCCAGCAGCCATCTAGTGGGTATTTTTGGCACCGGGGAGCTGTTTTTT. This gives the protein CASSHLVGIFGTGELFF.

V usage is TRBV10-3 and J usage is TRBJ2-3; D is uncertain. In germline, CDR1 is ENHRY, CDR2 SYGVKD. V was pared by 4 bases and J by 5 bases, with 13 bases between. CDR3 length: 14 residues. The CDR3 here is CAISANPLGDTQYF. The CDR3 DNA is TGTGCCATCAGTGCTAATCCTCTCGGAGATACGCAGTATTTT.